A selection of T cell receptor beta chains follows, all from one sample in a study of T cell repertoires in cytomegalovirus infection. These receptors are not linked to any known antigen. TCRdb reanalysed the reads using MiXCR and keeps one entry per CDR3 protein. There are 750,000 to 950,000 distinct CDR3 sequences in the sample; 25% to 30% occur only once, and roughly 14% lies in the top ten. The specimen was cultured CD8+ T cells from PBMCs, collected from culture after CMV antigen stimulation. Receptors originate from a human donor in good health (CMV status not recorded). Some clones in this sample may be carry-over from other donors' samples. Both conserved end residues are part of each CDR3. The order of the fields is clone size, D gene, V gene, J gene, CDR3 protein, CDR3 DNA. The D gene is left open where the match is weak. Not every row has a clone size; where given, it reads once, few, many or a size class.

>-|-|TRBV7-9|TRBJ1-1
CASSSPTVGRPEAFF
TGTGCCAGCAGCTCCCCTACCGTGGGAAGGCCTGAAGCTTTCTTT
>-|-|TRBV7-9|TRBJ2-7
CASSFDEQYF
TGTGCCAGCAGCTTCGACGAGCAGTACTTC
>-|-|TRBV6-2/TRBV6-3|TRBJ2-1
CASSSVANEQFF
TGTGCCAGCAGTTCGGTAGCCAATGAGCAGTTCTTC
>few|-|TRBV12-3/TRBV12-4|TRBJ1-1
CASSLEGRSEAFF
TGTGCCAGCAGTTTAGAAGGGCGATCTGAAGCTTTCTTT
>-|-|TRBV15|TRBJ2-5
CATSRGVQETQYF
TGTGCCACCAGCAGAGGGGTGCAAGAGACCCAGTACTTC
>few|-|TRBV7-2|TRBJ2-1
CASSLQRFPDSAYNEQFF
TGTGCCAGCAGCCTACAACGATTCCCGGATTCGGCCTACAATGAGCAGTTCTTC
>few|-|TRBV6-2/TRBV6-3|TRBJ2-5
CASSSKGSATQYF
TGTGCCAGCAGCTCCAAAGGGTCGGCGACCCAGTACTTC
>-|TRBD2|TRBV7-3|TRBJ2-1
CASSLQRGGANEQFF
TGTGCCAGCAGCCTCCAGCGGGGGGGTGCCAATGAGCAGTTCTTC
>-|TRBD2|TRBV24-1|TRBJ2-1
CATSGAGGEQFF
TGTGCCACCAGTGGTGCGGGAGGAGAGCAGTTCTTC
>-|TRBD1|TRBV4-2|TRBJ2-2
CASSHPGTGGFSGELFF
TGTGCCAGCAGCCATCCCGGGACAGGGGGGTTCTCCGGGGAGCTGTTTTTT
>-|-|TRBV5-8|TRBJ2-3
CASSFVDSSYTDTQYF
TGTGCCAGCAGCTTTGTTGATTCAAGCTACACAGATACGCAGTATTTT
>few|-|TRBV12-3/TRBV12-4|TRBJ1-2
CASSRRVGNGYTF
TGTGCCAGCAGTCGCAGGGTTGGGAATGGCTACACCTTC
>-|-|TRBV12-3/TRBV12-4|TRBJ1-1
CASTATVMNTEAFF
TGTGCCAGCACCGCGACAGTAATGAACACTGAAGCTTTCTTT
>-|TRBD1|TRBV28|TRBJ2-5
CASSSRTGQGSETQYF
TGTGCCAGCAGTTCAAGAACGGGACAGGGCTCAGAGACCCAGTACTTC
>few|-|TRBV7-9|TRBJ1-2
CASSARGLDYGYTF
TGTGCCAGCAGCGCCCGGGGGCTCGACTATGGCTACACCTTC
>-|TRBD2|TRBV20-1|TRBJ2-1
CSARDRGGRLAEQFF
TGCAGTGCTAGAGATCGGGGGGGCCGACTAGCGGAGCAGTTCTTC
>-|-|TRBV7-9|TRBJ1-1
CASSLLFRGQGVTEAFF
TGTGCCAGCAGCTTATTATTTAGGGGTCAGGGAGTCACTGAAGCTTTCTTT
>-|TRBD1|TRBV27|TRBJ1-1
CASSLSGQGTNTEAFF
TGTGCCAGCAGTTTATCGGGACAGGGCACGAACACTGAAGCTTTCTTT
>many|-|TRBV7-6|TRBJ2-3
CASSLWGGPADTQYF
TGTGCCAGCAGCTTGTGGGGGGGGCCAGCAGATACGCAGTATTTT
>few|-|TRBV4-1|TRBJ1-6
CASSHPPSDSPLHF
TGCGCCAGCAGCCACCCCCCGTCGGATTCACCCCTCCACTTT
>many|-|TRBV6-5|TRBJ2-7
CASSAGGYEQYF
TGTGCCAGCAGTGCCGGGGGCTACGAGCAGTACTTC
>-|TRBD2|TRBV12-3/TRBV12-4|TRBJ2-1
CASSILAGAKRNEQFF
TGTGCCAGCAGCATACTAGCGGGGGCGAAAAGGAATGAGCAGTTCTTC
>-|-|TRBV6-2/TRBV6-3|TRBJ2-5
CASSYARVRELPQETQYF
TGTGCCAGCAGTTACGCCCGAGTAAGGGAACTTCCCCAAGAGACCCAGTACTTC
>-|-|TRBV6-5|TRBJ1-2
CASSYWESDGYTF
TGTGCCAGCAGTTATTGGGAAAGCGATGGCTACACCTTC
>many|-|TRBV7-8|TRBJ1-1
CASSLALQGYTEAFF
TGTGCCAGCAGCTTAGCCCTCCAGGGTTATACTGAAGCTTTCTTT
>few|-|TRBV6-6|TRBJ2-1
CASSWRLYEQFF
TGTGCCAGCAGTTGGCGTTTGTATGAGCAGTTCTTC
>-|-|TRBV2|TRBJ1-1
CASPSEAFF
TGTGCCAGCCCAAGTGAAGCTTTCTTT
>many|TRBD2|TRBV7-6|TRBJ2-5
CASSPRLAGSGETQYF
TGTGCCAGCAGCCCGAGACTAGCGGGGTCAGGAGAGACCCAGTACTTC
>-|-|TRBV4-1|TRBJ2-7
CASSQDQGSYEQYF
TGCGCCAGCAGCCAAGATCAGGGCAGCTACGAGCAGTACTTC
>-|TRBD1|TRBV7-3|TRBJ1-1
CASSSTGGAPLDTEAFF
TGTGCCAGCAGCTCGACAGGGGGCGCGCCGTTGGACACTGAAGCTTTCTTT
>few|-|TRBV7-9|TRBJ2-3
CASSSPGASDTQYF
TGTGCCAGCAGCTCCCCGGGGGCCTCAGATACGCAGTATTTT
>many|-|TRBV12-3/TRBV12-4|TRBJ1-1
CASSFLGRLKDTEAFF
TGTGCCAGCAGTTTCCTTGGACGGCTAAAGGACACTGAAGCTTTCTTT
>-|-|TRBV7-3|TRBJ1-1
CASSWGREKAEAFF
TGTGCCAGCAGCTGGGGACGGGAGAAGGCTGAAGCTTTCTTT
>-|-|TRBV15|TRBJ1-5
CATSRDNSNQPQHF
TGTGCCACCAGCAGAGATAATAGCAATCAGCCCCAGCATTTT
>many|TRBD1|TRBV7-8|TRBJ2-1
CASSPRTGWVHNEQFF
TGTGCCAGCAGCCCCCGGACAGGGTGGGTCCACAATGAGCAGTTCTTC
>few|TRBD1|TRBV6-5|TRBJ2-2
CASSYLGQGGYTGELFF
TGTGCCAGCAGTTACCTTGGACAGGGCGGGTACACCGGGGAGCTGTTTTTT
>few|-|TRBV6-8|TRBJ1-1
CASSSVLGDTEAFF
-
>many|TRBD2|TRBV7-8|TRBJ2-5
CASSFRLAGETQYF
TGTGCCAGCAGCTTCCGACTAGCAGGGGAGACCCAGTACTTC
>-|-|TRBV27|TRBJ1-6
CASSSSQGIFDSPLHF
TGTGCCAGCAGTTCTTCACAGGGAATTTTTGATTCACCCCTCCACTTT
>-|TRBD1|TRBV19|TRBJ1-5
CATKEWDRGPNQPQHF
TGTGCCACCAAAGAGTGGGACAGGGGTCCTAATCAGCCCCAGCATTTT
>many|TRBD1|TRBV7-2|TRBJ1-1
CASSLAGQAPSRNTEAFF
TGTGCCAGCAGCTTAGCGGGACAGGCACCGTCTAGAAACACTGAAGCTTTCTTT
>many|-|TRBV7-8|TRBJ1-1
CASSLVQGYEVNTEAFF
TGTGCCAGCAGCTTAGTCCAGGGGTACGAGGTGAACACTGAAGCTTTCTTT
>few|-|TRBV28|TRBJ1-3
CASSLCLVESSGNTIYF
TGTGCCAGCAGTTTATGTCTGGTGGAGTCCTCTGGAAACACCATATATTTT
>-|-|TRBV19|TRBJ2-3
CASSLLSDLTDTQYF
TGTGCCAGTAGTCTCCTTAGCGACCTGACTGATACGCAGTATTTT
>many|TRBD1|TRBV6-2/TRBV6-3|TRBJ2-4
CASSPATGVGAKNIQYF
TGTGCCAGCAGCCCCGCGACAGGGGTTGGAGCCAAAAACATTCAGTACTTC
>few|TRBD1|TRBV10-3|TRBJ2-4
CAISPGQGAKNIQYF
TGTGCCATCAGCCCTGGACAGGGGGCCAAAAACATTCAGTACTTC
>-|TRBD1|TRBV9|TRBJ1-5
CASSVGQGANQPQHF
TGTGCCAGCAGCGTAGGACAGGGGGCAAATCAGCCCCAGCATTTT